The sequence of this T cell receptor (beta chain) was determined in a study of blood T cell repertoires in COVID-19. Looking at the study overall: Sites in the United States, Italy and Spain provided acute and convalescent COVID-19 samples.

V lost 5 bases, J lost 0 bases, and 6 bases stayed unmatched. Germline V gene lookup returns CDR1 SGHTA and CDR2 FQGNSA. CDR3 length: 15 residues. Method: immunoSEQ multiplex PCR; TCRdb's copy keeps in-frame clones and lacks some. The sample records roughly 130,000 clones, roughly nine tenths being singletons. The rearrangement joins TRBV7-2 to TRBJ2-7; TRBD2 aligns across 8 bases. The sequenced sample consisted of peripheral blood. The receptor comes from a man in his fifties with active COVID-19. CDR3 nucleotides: TGTGCCAGCAGCCCCCGACTAGCGAGCTCCTACGAGCAGTACGTC. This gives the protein CASSPRLASSYEQYV.